These T cell receptor beta chains were read from a single sample in a study of cytomegalovirus exposure and HLA in healthy donors. The table came from immunoSEQ multiplex PCR; TCRdb's copy has only in-frame clones and leaves some out. The table records approximately 110,000 clones, 77% of them present only once. Sequencing input: PBMCs. Receptors originate from a woman aged 40-49 years in good health and CMV-seropositive. Each CDR3 is given with its conserved first and last residue. The order of the fields is clone size, D gene, J gene, V gene, CDR3 protein, CDR3 DNA. D genes are given only for firm matches. Clone size is given for some rows only: seen once, a few or many times, or a class if the clone is expanded.

few . TRBJ1-1 TRBV18 CASSPSGGNTEAFF TGTGCCAGCTCACCATCCGGCGGGAACACTGAAGCTTTCTTT
. TRBD2 TRBJ2-7 TRBV4-2 CASSLGLAVTYEQYF TGTGCCAGCAGCCTCGGACTAGCGGTTACCTACGAGCAGTACTTC
. TRBD2 TRBJ2-3 TRBV5-1 CASSWPLAGEGTDTQYF TGCGCCAGCAGCTGGCCGCTAGCGGGAGAAGGCACAGATACGCAGTATTTT
few TRBD2 TRBJ2-1 TRBV30 CAWSVKSLGLAGDGEQFF TGTGCCTGGAGTGTAAAGAGTCTGGGACTAGCGGGAGATGGTGAGCAGTTCTTC
. . TRBJ2-7 TRBV19 CASSNLDRPYEQYF TGTGCCAGTAGTAACCTAGACAGGCCCTACGAGCAGTACTTC
. TRBD1 TRBJ1-1 TRBV5-1 CASSLAGTGNPTEAFF TGCGCCAGCAGCTTGGCCGGGACAGGGAATCCCACTGAAGCTTTCTTT
. . TRBJ1-1 TRBV6-6 CASSLTGLNTEAFF TGTGCCAGCAGTCTGACAGGACTGAACACTGAAGCTTTCTTT
. . TRBJ1-5 TRBV7-9 CASSRAGGDQPQHF TGTGCCAGCAGCCGTGCGGGGGGTGATCAGCCCCAGCATTTT
. TRBD1 TRBJ1-3 TRBV4-1 CASSQEPGGIGNTIYF TGCGCCAGCAGCCAAGAGCCAGGGGGCATCGGAAACACCATATATTTT
few TRBD1 TRBJ2-3 TRBV27 CASSLSTGTGSDTQYF TGTGCCAGCAGTTTATCGACAGGGACAGGGTCAGATACGCAGTATTTT
few TRBD1 TRBJ1-2 TRBV6-6 CASSQQGQRGYGYTF TGTGCCAGCAGCCAGCAGGGACAGCGGGGGTATGGCTACACCTTC
. . TRBJ1-5 TRBV10-3 CAISERPGDGQPQHF TGTGCCATCAGTGAGCGTCCAGGGGATGGCCAGCCCCAGCATTTT
. TRBD2 TRBJ2-7 TRBV7-9 CASSLAILAGVPYEQYF TGTGCCAGCAGCTTAGCTATACTAGCGGGAGTCCCCTACGAGCAGTACTTC
once . TRBJ2-1 TRBV25-1 CASSESWSSYNEQFF TGTGCCAGCAGTGAAAGTTGGAGCTCCTACAATGAGCAGTTCTTC
once . TRBJ2-7 TRBV6-5 CASRGGARVHEQYF TGTGCCAGCAGGGGGGGGGCGCGGGTCCACGAGCAGTACTTC
. . TRBJ2-1 TRBV2 CASKEDSYNEQFF TGTGCCAGCAAAGAGGACAGCTACAATGAGCAGTTCTTC
. . TRBJ1-5 TRBV28 CASSLRQTNQPQHF TGTGCCAGCAGTTTGCGGCAAACGAATCAGCCCCAGCATTTT
. . TRBJ1-2 TRBV4-2 CASSQGTANYGYTF TGTGCCAGCAGCCAAGGGACAGCTAACTATGGCTACACCTTC
once TRBD1 TRBJ1-2 TRBV23-1 CASSQSTGTGEGVNGYTF TGCGCCAGCAGTCAATCAACCGGGACAGGGGAAGGGGTTAATGGCTACACCTTC
few . TRBJ2-5 TRBV29-1 CSVTGTTIETQYF TGCAGCGTTACCGGGACAACGATAGAGACCCAGTACTTC
once TRBD2 TRBJ2-3 TRBV29-1 CSAWLAGGTDTQYF TGCAGCGCCTGGCTAGCGGGAGGGACAGATACGCAGTATTTT
. . TRBJ1-5 TRBV2 CASSDIGNQPQHF TGTGCCAGCAGTGACATTGGCAATCAGCCCCAGCATTTT
. TRBD1 TRBJ2-7 TRBV28 CASTDRGQGANEQYF TGTGCCAGCACCGATAGGGGACAGGGGGCTAACGAGCAGTACTTC
. TRBD1 TRBJ1-2 TRBV7-2 CASSQGVGGYGYTF TGTGCCAGCAGCCAGGGGGTAGGGGGCTATGGCTACACCTTC
. TRBD2 TRBJ2-5 TRBV7-8 CASSLGLAGGGQETQYF TGTGCCAGCAGCCTAGGGCTAGCGGGAGGGGGCCAAGAGACCCAGTACTTC
. TRBD1 TRBJ1-1 TRBV5-1 CASSSGQVYTEAFF TGCGCCAGCAGCTCCGGACAGGTCTACACTGAAGCTTTCTTT
. . TRBJ2-3 TRBV7-2 CASSLLSGPDTQYF TGTGCCAGCAGCCTCCTTAGCGGCCCAGATACGCAGTATTTT
. . TRBJ2-5 TRBV29-1 CSVEEHLRLEETQYF TGCAGCGTTGAAGAGCATTTGAGGCTAGAAGAGACCCAGTACTTC
once TRBD1 TRBJ1-1 TRBV15 CATGQGQPNTEAFF TGTGCCACCGGACAGGGACAGCCGAACACTGAAGCTTTCTTT
. . TRBJ2-2 TRBV28 CASCSSRGREPTGELFF TGTGCCAGCTGCTCATCCAGGGGGCGGGAGCCCACCGGGGAGCTGTTTTTT
many . TRBJ1-2 TRBV27 CASSFNEANYGYTF TGTGCCAGCAGTTTTAATGAGGCTAACTATGGCTACACCTTC
few . TRBJ2-2 TRBV18 CASSPDRAGELFF TGTGCCAGCTCTCCCGACAGAGCCGGGGAGCTGTTTTTT
. . TRBJ1-6 TRBV30 CAWRTPGENSPLHF TGTGCCTGGAGGACCCCAGGGGAGAATTCACCCCTCCACTTT
. TRBD2 TRBJ2-1 TRBV4-1 CASSPSGTSGLNEQFF TGCGCCAGCAGCCCGTCCGGGACTAGCGGGCTTAATGAGCAGTTCTTC
. . TRBJ2-1 TRBV27 CASSLRLATNNEQFF TGTGCCAGCAGTTTAAGGCTAGCTACCAACAATGAGCAGTTCTTC
. TRBD1 TRBJ1-2 TRBV6-1 CASSWDRVGYTF TGTGCCAGCAGTTGGGACAGGGTTGGCTACACCTTC
. . TRBJ1-1 TRBV28 CASSPPGLGNTEAFF TGTGCCAGCAGTCCGCCCGGACTGGGGAACACTGAAGCTTTCTTT
. TRBD2 TRBJ2-1 TRBV30 CAWSLAGVEQFF TGTGCCTGGAGTCTAGCGGGAGTTGAGCAGTTCTTC
. TRBD1 TRBJ2-5 TRBV9 CASSEGAEVKTQYF TGTGCCAGCAGTGAGGGGGCCGAGGTCAAGACCCAGTACTTC
. TRBD1 TRBJ2-3 TRBV15 CATSRVQQGPDTQYF TGTGCCACCAGCAGAGTCCAACAGGGGCCAGATACGCAGTATTTT
. . TRBJ2-1 TRBV29-1 CSVETSPSEQFF TGCAGCGTTGAGACATCCCCGAGTGAGCAGTTCTTC
few TRBD2 TRBJ2-1 TRBV5-1 CASSLSGAYNEQFF TGCGCCAGCAGCCTAAGCGGGGCCTACAATGAGCAGTTCTTC
. TRBD2 TRBJ2-3 TRBV28 CASSFLAELLVDTQYF TGTGCCAGCAGTTTTCTAGCGGAACTTTTAGTGGATACGCAGTATTTT
few TRBD1 TRBJ2-1 TRBV7-9 CASSSGQVGFF TGTGCCAGCAGCTCCGGACAGGTGGGGTTCTTC
. TRBD1 TRBJ2-1 TRBV2 CASSPGQTTQGQFF TGTGCCAGCAGTCCGGGACAGACCACCCAGGGGCAGTTCTTC